What follows describes a single T cell receptor (beta chain). Antigen unknown. The sample is drawn from a study of shared clonotypes between healthy human individuals. The wider study: Three plates were used per donor for CD4 naive, three for CD4 memory, two for CD8 naive and one for CD8 memory. Study conclusions and caveats: The study found roughly 5% of naive CD4 clonotypes shared across several donors.

CDR1 and CDR2 (germline): MNHNY, SVGAGI (reference sequence). V dropped 6 bases and J dropped 5; count of bases not matched to a gene: 10. The CDR3 runs 15 residues. This table comes from immunoSEQ multiplex PCR, and its TCRdb copy is limited to in-frame clones, with some not included. This sample has about 2.1 million clones; around 93% occur once, and the top ten carry 1.5% to 2%. Terminally differentiated effector memory CD45RA+ cells were excluded by CCR7 positive selection of CD45RO-negative cells. This chain joins TRBV6-6 and TRBJ2-3; 8 positions match TRBD2. The sample taken for sequencing was naive CD8+ T cells from PBMCs. The clonotype originates from a man between 18 and 29 years old in good health. Some clones in this sample may be carry-over from other donors' samples. The CDR3 DNA sequence: TGTGCCAGCAGCGTCGAGCGGGAGTGGATAGATACGCAGTATTTT. Translating gives CASSVEREWIDTQYF.